This is a list of T cell receptor beta chains from one sample in a study of blood T cells in healthy people across ages. TCRdb redid the calling of the 5' RACE reads with MiXCR, one entry per CDR3 protein. Of roughly 720,000 distinct CDR3 sequences listed, approximately 55% are singletons. Source material: blood. All receptors derive from a man aged 80 or over in good health. CDR3s leave out the opening cysteine and the closing phenylalanine or tryptophan. Fields, in order: J gene, clone size, V gene, CDR3 protein. A row's size may be missing; if present it is once, few, many or a size class.

J: TRBJ1-2; size: .; V: TRBV20-1; CDR3: SAPEKPGVGYT
J: TRBJ1-4; size: .; V: TRBV5-1; CDR3: ASSLGLRQGHEKLF
J: TRBJ2-5; size: once; V: TRBV20-1; CDR3: SASLLAGAVEQY
J: TRBJ2-1; size: .; V: TRBV9; CDR3: ASSVGSSGSSAEQF
J: TRBJ2-1; size: .; V: TRBV7-3; CDR3: ASSFGLDRSYNEQF
J: TRBJ1-6; size: .; V: TRBV4-1; CDR3: ASSHTKDSGLNSPLH
J: TRBJ1-1; size: few; V: TRBV29-1; CDR3: SVGDRGLWTEAF
J: TRBJ1-2; size: .; V: TRBV6-1; CDR3: ASGGTRAESGYT
J: TRBJ1-5; size: .; V: TRBV2; CDR3: ASSEAGGEEGNQPQH
J: TRBJ2-1; size: once; V: TRBV9; CDR3: ASSPQGQGMNEQF
J: TRBJ2-3; size: few; V: TRBV5-1; CDR3: ASSFGQREGNRDAY
J: TRBJ2-5; size: .; V: TRBV20-1; CDR3: SATRTGRETQY
J: TRBJ2-3; size: few; V: TRBV25-1; CDR3: ASTHLGGGVAY
J: TRBJ1-2; size: .; V: TRBV24-1; CDR3: ATSDSKGRSVNYGYT
J: TRBJ1-4; size: .; V: TRBV7-9; CDR3: ASSQDIATNEKLF
J: .; size: .; V: TRBV18; CDR3: ASSPPFAEQY
J: TRBJ2-3; size: .; V: TRBV6-5; CDR3: ASTASGSVRTDTQY
J: TRBJ2-5; size: .; V: TRBV9; CDR3: ASSALGLDGETQY
J: TRBJ2-1; size: .; V: TRBV7-9; CDR3: ASRSRAGVSYNEQF
J: TRBJ2-3; size: few; V: TRBV5-1; CDR3: ASSLPRKKIMKHRYAY
J: TRBJ2-7; size: .; V: TRBV6-5; CDR3: ASSYSVRWLAVSYEQY
J: TRBJ2-1; size: .; V: TRBV27; CDR3: ASSLRDKYNEQF
J: TRBJ2-3; size: .; V: TRBV12-3/TRBV12-4; CDR3: ASSRQGAGRYAY
J: TRBJ2-1; size: .; V: TRBV20-1; CDR3: SADRGGAYNEQF
J: .; size: .; V: TRBV6-1; CDR3: ASSVLAGGLYEQY
J: TRBJ1-2; size: .; V: TRBV28; CDR3: ASNKMGNYGYT
J: TRBJ1-1; size: few; V: TRBV6-1; CDR3: ASSERGMITEAF
J: TRBJ2-1; size: few; V: TRBV6-5; CDR3: ASSPQRRYNEQF
J: TRBJ1-2; size: .; V: TRBV9; CDR3: ASSVEAGQGDYGYT
J: TRBJ2-7; size: few; V: TRBV29-1; CDR3: SVEDSGLPPYEQY
J: TRBJ2-2; size: few; V: TRBV7-8; CDR3: ASSLRDRVTGELF
J: TRBJ2-1; size: few; V: TRBV5-6; CDR3: ASSLGRSNEQF
J: TRBJ1-5; size: .; V: TRBV2; CDR3: ASSGGVGPQH
J: TRBJ2-1; size: few; V: TRBV6-5; CDR3: ASSSSGSILSEQF
J: TRBJ2-5; size: few; V: TRBV20-1; CDR3: SASRIHGETQY
J: .; size: once; V: TRBV7-2; CDR3: ANSLGASGGIYEQY
J: TRBJ2-5; size: few; V: TRBV18; CDR3: ASSAGVQETQY
J: TRBJ2-5; size: few; V: TRBV6-1; CDR3: ASRSPAGTGGETQY
J: TRBJ1-2; size: .; V: TRBV29-1; CDR3: SDLPGTDDGYT
J: TRBJ1-5; size: .; V: TRBV28; CDR3: ASSLGSRHQPQH
J: TRBJ2-5; size: many; V: TRBV5-1; CDR3: ASSPIGETQY
J: TRBJ1-5; size: .; V: TRBV4-2; CDR3: ASSQELVIGGFQPQH
J: TRBJ2-4; size: many; V: TRBV7-2; CDR3: ASSPRVMIAKNIQY
J: TRBJ2-5; size: few; V: TRBV25-1; CDR3: ASSSPTAHQETQY
J: TRBJ2-5; size: .; V: TRBV5-1; CDR3: ASSPGRSGVETQY
J: TRBJ2-7; size: once; V: TRBV20-1; CDR3: SASGTMSYEQY
J: .; size: .; V: TRBV14; CDR3: ASSSPFIYEQY
J: TRBJ1-2; size: .; V: TRBV10-1; CDR3: ASSESRRGGNYGYT
J: TRBJ2-1; size: .; V: TRBV5-1; CDR3: ASSVRTGGFNEQF
J: TRBJ2-7; size: .; V: TRBV7-9; CDR3: ASSPSPHYEQY
J: TRBJ1-4; size: .; V: TRBV2; CDR3: ASVVVANEKLF
J: TRBJ1-2; size: few; V: TRBV20-1; CDR3: SASQGGSGNYGYT
J: TRBJ2-7; size: .; V: TRBV24-1; CDR3: ATSDGRGGSYEQY
J: TRBJ1-6; size: once; V: TRBV20-1; CDR3: SAKADRESSPLH
J: TRBJ1-2; size: .; V: TRBV20-1; CDR3: SATPQGASYGYT
J: TRBJ1-2; size: .; V: TRBV6-6; CDR3: ASGRQGEAGYT
J: TRBJ1-6; size: .; V: TRBV6-4; CDR3: ASSETLQGSLH